This T cell receptor beta chain emerged from a study of T cells in Graves' hyperthyroidism and ophthalmopathy. RNA transcripts yielded amplified TCR beta CDR3 regions. Carried out on the TCR CDR3, a first-round RT-PCR used the HTBI primer set. TCRdb used MiXCR to reprocess the multiplex PCR reads, holding one entry per CDR3 protein. The sample includes about 360,000 distinct CDR3 sequences, around 14% of them seen just once. In regard to this clonotype: Its antigen is unidentified.

Disease duration under 2 months; hyperthyroidism patients were aged 18 to 65. Blood dates from first hyperthyroidism diagnosis, before any ophthalmopathy symptoms. Study-wide results and limits: Before onset, by a median of around 6.1 months, the model predicted ophthalmopathy. Clonotypes that were expanded in thyroid above 0.001 mostly appeared in blood too.

V gave up 5 bases and J gave up 13 bases, with 12 bases separating them. Germline V gives CDR1 MNHEY, CDR2 SMNVEV (reference sequence). This CDR3 spans 11 amino acids. This chain joins TRBV27 and TRBJ2-1; a weak D match, TRBD1 (5 bases). This receptor was identified in a young woman with Graves' hyperthyroidism that later progressed to Graves' ophthalmopathy. Sequencing used blood. The CDR3 protein is CASSGGGHQFF. Written as DNA, the CDR3 is TGTGCCAGCAGTGGTGGTGGACACCAGTTCTTC.